The T cell receptor beta chain described here comes from a study of T cells in Graves' hyperthyroidism and ophthalmopathy (dated by TCRdb to the late 2010s). As for the study more broadly: Peripheral blood samples were taken at initial diagnosis, before any treatment was given. To identify TCR V-J signatures that set the groups apart, the researchers used a discovery cohort of about a hundred patients, made up of under 45 with Graves' ophthalmopathy and about 59 with stable Graves' hyperthyroidism. An independent validation cohort of about 19 hyperthyroidism patients and about 15 patients who later progressed to ophthalmopathy tested prospective prediction of ophthalmopathy. The 75 to 100 discovery patients were divided at random into training and test sets in a 7:3 ratio. Thyroid tissue and blood T-cell repertoires from more than 5 Graves' hyperthyroidism patients were also compared in the study. Following sampling, methimazole starting at 30 mg daily was given to hyperthyroidism patients, and high-dose intravenous methylprednisolone was given to ophthalmopathy patients. The paper reports TCR Vbeta CDR3 sequencing of 140 or so peripheral blood samples: under 45 ophthalmopathy, roughly 74 hyperthyroidism and approximately 17 progressor patients.

The study at large found these results: Most expanded thyroid clonotypes (frequency above 0.001) were also found in blood, which suggests that blood repertoires may mirror thyroid immune responses. In validation, the model predicted progression to ophthalmopathy a median of roughly 6.5 months before onset, with about 71% sensitivity and just under 75% specificity. A model built on a 13 V-J signature distinguished ophthalmopathy from stable hyperthyroidism, reaching 87.88% sensitivity and around 81% specificity in cross-validation and 80%/75% in testing. Sample size was not statistically predetermined, and investigators were not blinded to group allocation.

This clonotype was detected many times. The clone's antigen remains unknown. No clone much larger than this one lies a single base away; base qualities are absent. CDR1 and CDR2, looked up from the germline V gene, are SGHAT and FQNNGV. The trim is 2 bases for V and 10 bases for J, with a gap of 9 bases between the germline ends. The CDR3 covers 12 residues, taking in both the cysteine and the phenylalanine. CDR3 DNA is the only sequence kept; it has 36 bases, read in frame from the first base. The TCR beta CDR3 regions were amplified from RNA transcripts. A first-round RT-PCR of the TCR CDR3 used the HTBI primer set with the Qiagen OneStep RT-PCR kit. Libraries were constructed in a second round of multiplex PCR, after which size selection and purification were carried out. The libraries were sequenced on an Illumina HiSeq2000 using paired-end 100 bp reads. The study's processing was this. Raw data were processed with SOAPnuke, discarding reads with adapters, uncalled bases, mean Phred below 15, or no exact constant-primer or identifier match. High-quality paired reads were merged with COPE v1.2.5, and unique nucleotide sequences were defined as clonotypes. Clonotypes were aligned to IMGT TRBV, TRBD and TRBJ reference segments using MiTCR v1.1. Only V-J combinations with frequency above 0.0001, covering about 99% of repertoires, were analysed. The TCS score was defined as the ratio of F50 (clonal expansion) to E x V (chaos), calculated using BLOSUM62-based TCRdist between CDR3 peptides within each V-J. Welch's t-statistics and random forest reduced 500 to 550 V-J features to around 14, which were used in a naive Bayes classifier (R e1071). TCRdb reworked the public reads: Q25 trimming with fastp, MiXCR clone assembly, productive beta chains retained. For every CDR3 protein sequence, its rows merge into one entry that carries the most common genes and DNA. TCRdb, not the authors, supplied the V and J calls. This sample gives under 300,000 distinct CDR3 sequences in total; roughly 15% of them show up just once. The top ten clonotypes cover roughly 8.2% of the sample.

Graves' hyperthyroidism was defined as stable when no progression to ophthalmopathy occurred over 18 months of follow-up. Hyperthyroidism patients were newly diagnosed, had a disease duration of under 2 months, and were aged 18 to 65 years. Patients with uncontrolled infections, other autoimmune diseases, pregnancy or lactation were excluded. Diagnoses were established on the basis of clinical symptoms, serum thyroxine and TRAb, thyroid ultrasound, and orbital computed tomography. PBMCs were separated from about 10 ml of fresh peripheral blood using Ficoll-Paque density gradient centrifugation. Total RNA was extracted using Trizol reagent, and RNA quality was assessed on an Agilent 2100 Bioanalyzer.

The sequencing input was blood. This chain joins TRBV11-2 to TRBJ2-1, with the identity of the D gene unclear. This receptor was identified in a middle-aged woman with Graves' hyperthyroidism. Here is the DNA: TGTGCCAGCAGCTTACTCAACGTAGAGCAGTTCTTC. Its amino acids are CASSLLNVEQFF.